This passage covers 30 T cell receptor beta chains from one sample sequenced in a study of early T cells in non-severe SARS-CoV-2 infection. Via MiXCR, TCRdb re-called the 5' RACE reads, giving one row per CDR3 protein. Among 55,000 to 65,000 distinct CDR3 sequences, 8% to 10% were seen once, and the ten largest hold 8.5% to 9%. The material sequenced was whole blood. The receptors originated from an adult who was a healthcare worker with PCR-confirmed SARS-CoV-2 infection or an uninfected control (not recorded which).

This clonotype was counted many times. The chain carries TRBV20-1 and TRBJ1-2, with TRBD1 identical over 11 bases. V was pared by 4 bases and J by 2 bases, with 6 bases of the junction left unmatched. This CDR3 region has 15 residues. Per the germline V gene, CDR1 is DFQATT and CDR2 is SNEGSKA (reference sequence). In DNA, the CDR3 is TGCAGTGCTACCGACGGACAGGGGGCAAACTATGGCTACACCTTC. As protein: CSATDGQGANYGYTF.

This clonotype was picked up many times. The V gene is TRBV11-1, the J gene TRBJ2-7, with 7 bases lining up with TRBD1. Trimming cost V 2 bases and J 2 bases; bases outside gene matches: 6. CDR1 and CDR2 from the germline V gene are SGHAT and FQDESV (reference sequence). CDR3 length: 15 residues. The CDR3, as DNA: TGTGCCAGCAGCTTATTTGAGGGGACAGCCTACGAGCAGTACTTC. This gives the protein CASSLFEGTAYEQYF. Supplemented by reference TRBV11-1 and TRBJ2-7, the full variable domain reads EAEVAQSPRYKITEKSQAVAFWCDPISGHATLYWYRQILGQGPELLVQFQDESVVDDSQLPKDRFSAERLKGVDSTLKIQPAELGDSAMYLCASSLFEGTAYEQYFGPGTRLTVT.

This clonotype was seen ten or more times. V and J are TRBV7-8 and TRBJ2-5; TRBD2 matches 10 bases. The CDR3 runs 18 residues. In germline, CDR1 is SGHVS, CDR2 FQNEAQ. V was clipped by 1 base and J by 1 base; unmatched bases: 9. CDR3 region: CASSLDRTSGLIQETQYF. CDR3 DNA sequence: TGTGCCAGCAGCTTAGATAGGACTAGCGGACTCATCCAAGAGACCCAGTACTTC.

This clonotype was seen ten or more times. This sequence joins TRBV7-8 and TRBJ2-1; 8 positions agree with TRBD1. The length of the CDR3 is 16 residues. V shed 3 bases, J shed 7 bases, and the junction held 11 bases outside the gene matches. The germline V gene encodes CDR1 SGHVS and CDR2 FQNEAQ. The CDR3 coding sequence is TGTGCCAGCAGCTTCTCCGCAGGGGGCTATGTGAATGAGCAGTTCTTC. Translating it yields CASSFSAGGYVNEQFF.

This clonotype has at least ten counts. The chain has TRBV18 and TRBJ2-7; either TRBD1 or TRBD2 may supply D (5 bases each). Trimming stripped 3 bases from V and 5 bases from J, with 11 bases between. The CDR3 length is 13 residues. CDR1 is KGHSH, CDR2 LQKENI, per germline. In DNA form, the CDR3 reads TGTGCCAGCTCACCCAACAGGAGGAACGAGCAGTACTTC. Protein: CASSPNRRNEQYF. Full variable domain (missing parts from reference TRBV18 and TRBJ2-7): NAGVMQNPRHLVRRRGQEARLRCSPMKGHSHVYWYRQLPEEGLKFMVYLQKENIIDESGMPKERFSAEFPKEGPSILRIQQVVRGDSAAYFCASSPNRRNEQYFGPGTRLTVT.

This clonotype was seen ten or more times. The chain links TRBV6-2 or TRBV6-3 to TRBJ1-2, with 7 bases that match TRBD1. The CDR3 consists of 13 residues. Germline V gene lookup returns CDR1 MNHEY and CDR2 SVGEGT. Trimming removed 7 bases from V and 12 bases from J; junction bases left unmatched: 14. The DNA of the CDR3 is TGTGCCAGCATGTCCCGGGACAGCTCCCTCAACACCTTC. This gives the protein CASMSRDSSLNTF.

The V gene is TRBV18, the J gene TRBJ2-2; 8 nucleotides match TRBD1. The CDR3 extends over 18 amino acids. J was trimmed by 3 bases and V by 3 bases; bases with no gene match: 12. Germline V lookup: CDR1 KGHSH, CDR2 LQKENI. The CDR3 is CASSPIGQGRVDTGELFF. The CDR3 DNA is TGTGCCAGCTCACCGATTGGACAGGGAAGGGTTGACACCGGGGAGCTGTTTTTT. Supplemented by reference TRBV18 and TRBJ2-2, the full variable domain reads NAGVMQNPRHLVRRRGQEARLRCSPMKGHSHVYWYRQLPEEGLKFMVYLQKENIIDESGMPKERFSAEFPKEGPSILRIQQVVRGDSAAYFCASSPIGQGRVDTGELFFGEGSRLTVL.

The chain links TRBV7-6 to TRBJ2-7; the match to TRBD2 covers 12 bases. The V gene's germline CDR1 is SGHVS and CDR2 FNYEAQ. The CDR3 has 14 residues. J lost 7 bases, V lost 5 bases, and 6 bases had no gene match. Here the CDR3 reads CASSRSSGRVEQYF. The DNA of the CDR3 is TGTGCCAGCAGCAGGTCTAGCGGGAGGGTTGAGCAGTACTTC.

This clonotype appeared many times. The J gene is TRBJ2-7, the V gene TRBV29-1, with D unclear. This CDR3 has 11 residues. The V gene lost 1 base and the J gene lost 2 bases, with 3 bases spanning the gap. The germline CDR1 and CDR2 sequences are SQVTM and ANQGSEA. This chain's CDR3 is CSVEATYEQYF. CDR3 DNA sequence: TGCAGCGTTGAAGCTACCTACGAGCAGTACTTC.

The table lists this clonotype with a few counts. A much more abundant neighbour one base away suggests this may be a read error. The chain has TRBV5-5 and TRBJ1-1; possibly TRBD1 for D (5 bases). CDR3 length: 15 amino acids. The V gene's germline CDR1 is SGHKS and CDR2 YYEKEE (reference sequence). CDR3 DNA: TGTGCCAACAGCAGGGTAGACGAACTGGGCACTGAAGCTTTCTTT. Translating gives CANSRVDELGTEAFF.

The V call is TRBV5-1, the J call TRBJ2-1, with TRBD2 matching 10 bases. Unmatched junction bases numbered 6, after V lost 3 bases and J lost 3 bases. There are 16 residues in the CDR3. CDR1 SGHRS and CDR2 YFSETQ come from the germline V gene. CDR3 amino acids: CASSSYGLADYNEQFF. CDR3 nucleotides: TGCGCCAGCAGCTCTTATGGACTAGCGGACTACAATGAGCAGTTCTTC.

There are many counts of this clonotype. The chain has TRBV6-5 and TRBJ2-5; D not certain. This CDR3 has 14 residues. Deletions cut 7 bases from V and 2 bases from J, with 14 bases between. Per the germline V gene, CDR1 is MNHEY and CDR2 is SVGAGI. CDR3 nucleotide sequence: TGTGCCAGCAAATCGATGACCCTTCAAGAGACCCAGTACTTC. Protein: CASKSMTLQETQYF.

This clonotype occurred many times. This sequence joins TRBV11-2 and TRBJ2-5; no clear D gene. Trimming left V 3 bases short and J 3 bases short, with 5 bases between. Germline V gene sequence: CDR1 SGHAT, CDR2 FQNNGV. This CDR3 spans 12 amino acids. CDR3 residues: CASSFGEETQYF. The CDR3 DNA reads as TGTGCCAGCAGCTTTGGCGAAGAGACCCAGTACTTC. Combining the CDR3 with reference TRBV11-2 and TRBJ2-5 gives the whole variable domain EAGVAQSPRYKIIEKRQSVAFWCNPISGHATLYWYQQILGQGPKLLIQFQNNGVVDDSQLPKDRFSAERLKGVDSTLKIQPAKLEDSAVYLCASSFGEETQYFGPGTRLLVL.

In its sample, this clonotype was seen many times. The chain combines TRBV7-2 with TRBJ2-7; D is ambiguous. The CDR3 totals 13 residues. In germline, CDR1 is SGHTA, CDR2 FQGNSA. V shed 0 bases and J shed 2 bases, with 5 bases lying between them. The CDR3 reads CASSLAGTYEQYF. The CDR3 DNA follows: TGTGCCAGCAGCTTAGCTGGGACCTACGAGCAGTACTTC.

This clonotype was detected a few times. This chain joins TRBV6-2 or TRBV6-3 and TRBJ2-5; 7 bases agree with TRBD2. CDR1 is MNHEY and CDR2 is SVGEGT in the germline V gene. V lost 7 bases, J lost 4 bases, and 6 bases stayed unmatched. The CDR3 consists of 13 residues. In nucleotides, the CDR3 is TGTGCCAGCAATCGACTAGCCATAGAGACCCAGTACTTC. As protein: CASNRLAIETQYF.

The chain recombines TRBV15 with TRBJ2-1; D is unclear. CDR3 size: 15 residues. Germline V gives CDR1 LNHNV, CDR2 YYDKDF (reference sequence). Deletions cut 6 bases from V and 0 bases from J, with 12 bases between. Written as DNA, the CDR3 is TGTGCCACCAGAGGTCGAGTTAGCTCCTACAATGAGCAGTTCTTC. Protein sequence: CATRGRVSSYNEQFF.

This clonotype was picked up many times. The chain recombines TRBV7-2 with TRBJ2-3, with D hard to call. V was shortened by 6 bases and J by 2 bases, with 12 bases between the two germline ends. This CDR3 comprises 14 residues. The germline V gene encodes CDR1 SGHTA and CDR2 FQGNSA. The CDR3 here is CASRPDRFTDTQYF. The CDR3 nucleotides read TGTGCCAGCAGGCCGGACCGGTTCACAGATACGCAGTATTTT.

This clonotype occurred a few times. The chain couples TRBV29-1 to TRBJ2-1; 9 bases line up with TRBD1. V was clipped by 4 bases and J by 10 bases; unmatched bases: 5. Germline values: CDR1 SQVTM, CDR2 ANQGSEA. The CDR3 runs 12 residues. CDR3 residues: CSVGQGVGEQFF. As DNA, the CDR3 is TGCAGCGTTGGACAGGGGGTTGGAGAGCAGTTCTTC.

Worth noting for this clonotype: This sequence may be a read error, since a much larger clone differs from it by one base. The chain has TRBV20-1 and TRBJ2-1; D may match TRBD1 or TRBD2 (5 bases each). The CDR3 extends over 14 amino acids. The germline V gene encodes CDR1 DFQATT and CDR2 SNEGSKA (reference sequence). Trimming took off 3 bases at V and 0 bases at J, with 9 bases between the two ends. The CDR3 DNA reads TGCAGTGCTAGGGGGGTCAACTCCTACAATGAGCAGTTCTTC. Its protein product is CSARGVNSYNEQFF.

This clonotype appeared many times. J is TRBJ2-3 and V is TRBV10-3, with D perhaps matching TRBD2 (6 bases). This CDR3 spans 14 amino acids. Germline lookup yields CDR1 ENHRY and CDR2 SYGVKD. The V and J ends lost 8 bases and 1 base respectively, with 13 bases between them. CDR3 in amino acids: CAIGYSGGTDTQYF. The DNA for the CDR3 is TGTGCCATCGGCTATTCGGGGGGCACAGATACGCAGTATTTT.

The chain joins TRBV5-1 to TRBJ2-7, with TRBD2 identical over 8 bases. CDR3 length: 18 residues. J was trimmed by 5 bases and V by 1 base; bases with no gene match: 17. CDR1 and CDR2 from the germline V gene are SGHRS and YFSETQ. The CDR3 loop is CASSLLGVVGRGDDEQYF. CDR3 nucleotide sequence: TGCGCCAGCAGCTTGTTAGGCGTCGTCGGGAGGGGCGACGACGAGCAGTACTTC.

Comments on this clonotype: This clone may be a read error of a much larger clone one base away. The chain employs TRBV18 and TRBJ2-7; tentative D call: TRBD2 (6 bases). Germline loops: CDR1 KGHSH, CDR2 LQKENI. V dropped 3 bases and J dropped 4 bases, with 16 bases sitting between them. The CDR3 spans 15 residues. The CDR3 DNA is TGTGCCAGCTCACCTCCAGGCAGGAGGGAATACGAGCAGTACTTC. Translating it yields CASSPPGRREYEQYF. The full variable domain, its missing parts supplied by reference TRBV18 and TRBJ2-7, is NAGVMQNPRHLVRRRGQEARLRCSPMKGHSHVYWYRQLPEEGLKFMVYLQKENIIDESGMPKERFSAEFPKEGPSILRIQQVVRGDSAAYFCASSPPGRREYEQYFGPGTRLTVT.

This clonotype has a count of ten or more. The chain joins TRBV5-4 to TRBJ2-1, with 9 bases fitting TRBD1. The CDR3 has 14 residues. The germline CDR1 and CDR2 sequences are SGHNT and YYREEE (reference sequence). V lost 4 bases and J lost 4; bases outside the gene matches: 3. The CDR3 reads CASSGGQGYNEQFF. Written as DNA, the CDR3 is TGTGCCAGCAGCGGCGGACAGGGGTACAATGAGCAGTTCTTC.

This clonotype has more than one count but fewer than ten. The rearrangement links TRBV7-9 to TRBJ2-1, with 13 bases that match TRBD2. CDR3 length: 18 amino acids. V was clipped by 5 bases and J by 6 bases; unmatched bases: 13. CDR1 and CDR2 from the germline V gene are SEHNR and FQNEAQ (reference sequence). The CDR3 spells CASSPGLAGKEGLNEQFF. CDR3 nucleotides: TGTGCCAGCAGCCCGGGACTAGCGGGAAAGGAGGGGCTCAATGAGCAGTTCTTC.

This clonotype was seen ten or more times. V is TRBV7-8 and J is TRBJ2-1; 7 nucleotides align to TRBD1. This CDR3 contains 14 residues. The J segment lost 4 bases and the V segment lost 5 bases, leaving 5 bases of the junction unmatched. The germline CDR1 and CDR2 sequences are SGHVS and FQNEAQ. The CDR3 sequence is CASSRDREYNEQFF. CDR3 nucleotides: TGTGCCAGCAGCCGGGACAGAGAATACAATGAGCAGTTCTTC. The full variable domain, rest sourced from reference TRBV7-8 and TRBJ2-1, is GAGVSQSPRYKVAKRGQDVALRCDPISGHVSLFWYQQALGQGPEFLTYFQNEAQLDKSGLPSDRFFAERPEGSVSTLKIQRTQQEDSAVYLCASSRDREYNEQFFGPGTRLTVL.

At least ten counts were recorded for this clonotype. The chain uses TRBV19 and TRBJ2-7; D unclear. Germline V gene data show CDR1 as LNHDA and CDR2 as SQIVND (reference sequence). The V end was cut by 7 bases, the J end by 3 bases, with 7 bases between. The CDR3 extends over 11 amino acids. The CDR3 sequence: CASMDGYEQYF. In DNA form, the CDR3 reads TGTGCCAGTATGGACGGCTACGAGCAGTACTTC.

This clonotype was detected ten times or more. The chain links TRBV12-3 or TRBV12-4 to TRBJ2-5, with TRBD2 matching 15 bases. V dropped 7 bases and J dropped 10; count of bases not matched to a gene: 7. There are 14 residues in the CDR3. DNA of the CDR3: TGTGCCAGCAATCCAGGGACTAGCGGGAGGAGCCAGTACTTC. Its translation: CASNPGTSGRSQYF.

This clonotype was picked up many times. This chain uses TRBV30 with TRBJ1-1, with D tentatively TRBD1 (5 bases). The V gene lost 0 bases and the J gene lost 4 bases, with 15 bases spanning the gap. Germline V lookup: CDR1 GTSNPN, CDR2 SVGIG (reference sequence). The CDR3 is made up of 15 amino acids. CDR3 nucleotides: TGTGCCTGGAGTGTAAAGGACACGCGAGGCACTGAAGCTTTCTTT. Translated: CAWSVKDTRGTEAFF.

The chain employs TRBV5-1 and TRBJ2-2; D might be TRBD2 (5 bases). The CDR3 is 18 residues long. Trimming took off 4 bases at V and 2 bases at J, with 21 bases between the two ends. Germline V gene sequence: CDR1 SGHRS, CDR2 YFSETQ. CDR3 sequence: CASSPGLTNSLNTGELFF. DNA of the CDR3: TGCGCCAGCAGCCCCGGACTGACCAACTCGCTAAACACCGGGGAGCTGTTTTTT.

Many counts were recorded for this clonotype. The chain couples TRBV5-1 to TRBJ2-1, with 9 bases lining up with TRBD1. Germline V gene lookup returns CDR1 SGHRS and CDR2 YFSETQ. The CDR3 covers 20 residues. With 0 bases clipped from V and 8 bases from J, the junction kept 21 bases outside the gene matches. CDR3 nucleotide sequence: TGCGCCAGCAGCTTGGTGTTGGGACAGGGAGCAATATTCAGAGATGATGAGCAGTTCTTC. This translates into CASSLVLGQGAIFRDDEQFF.